This T cell receptor beta chain was captured by sequencing in a study of blood T cell repertoires in COVID-19. Study as a whole: In each case, the material was cDNA or gDNA derived from T cells, B-cell-depleted T cells, or PBMCs.

This clone was found once. Source study methods: How many nucleated cells were present was estimated from reference gene primer amplification. Assay used: immunoSEQ multiplex PCR; TCRdb lists only in-frame clones, some missing. Clonal size and the V and J genes are those of that table, whereas D and trimming came from the DNA. The table lists about 280,000 clones, 75% to 90% of them singletons, with 2.5% to 3% in the top ten. Participants were aged 18 to 89 years from about 25 US areas. Germline values: CDR1 DFQATT, CDR2 SNEGSKA (reference sequence). V dropped 3 bases and J dropped 1 base, with 12 bases sitting between them. The CDR3 is 14 residues long.

The sequence came from a woman aged 45-60 years who had recovered from COVID-19. The chain is built from TRBV20-1 and TRBJ1-2, with a tentative D call TRBD1 (6 bases). The specimen sequenced was PBMCs or T cells enriched from blood (not recorded which). The CDR3 is CSASKQGFNYGYTF. The CDR3 DNA follows: TGCAGTGCTAGTAAACAGGGATTTAACTATGGCTACACCTTC.